One sample yielded the 29 T cell receptor beta chains listed below, sequenced in a study of blood T cell repertoires in COVID-19. The repertoire was sequenced with immunoSEQ multiplex PCR; TCRdb's copy has only in-frame clones and lacks some. The sample has 150,000 to 200,000 clones, approximately 90% seen once. Sample: peripheral blood. The receptor set was obtained from a human donor in a cohort sampled during active COVID-19.

This sequence joins TRBV19 and TRBJ2-1; 7 bases are shared with TRBD1. The germline V gene has CDR1 LNHDA and CDR2 SQIVND (reference sequence). This CDR3 is 15 amino acids long. The junction had 6 bases not matched to a gene; V was cut back by 3 bases and J by 4 bases. CDR3 protein: CASSIGTVGYNEQFF. The CDR3 DNA reads TGTGCCAGTAGTATCGGGACAGTGGGTTACAATGAGCAGTTCTTC.

V and J are TRBV7-2 and TRBJ1-5; 9 nucleotides agree with TRBD1. The CDR3 extends over 14 amino acids. The trim removed 6 bases at V and 4 bases at J, leaving 4 bases unmatched. Germline assignment: CDR1 SGHTA and CDR2 FQGNSA. In nucleotides, the CDR3 is TGTGCCAGCAGTATTGACAGGGGGAATCAGCCCCAGCATTTT. This translates into CASSIDRGNQPQHF.

The chain has TRBV18 and TRBJ1-2; D is perhaps TRBD1 (5 bases). V lost 6 bases and J 8 bases, leaving 25 bases between the germline ends. Germline CDR1 is KGHSH and CDR2 is LQKENI. This CDR3 spans 16 amino acids. The CDR3 bases are TGTGCCAGCTCCATGGCGGCGCAGGGCCTCCTGGGGGGCTACACCTTC. Its protein is CASSMAAQGLLGGYTF.

The V call is TRBV27, the J call TRBJ1-4, with D tentatively TRBD1 (5 bases). This CDR3 has 13 residues. Germline values: CDR1 MNHEY, CDR2 SMNVEV (reference sequence). The ends were cut back, 5 bases at V and 11 bases at J, with 15 bases in the middle. DNA of the CDR3: TGTGCCAGCAGTCCCTGGGGGGATGGTAAACTGTTTTTT. Translated, it gives CASSPWGDGKLFF. Full variable domain (remainder filled in from reference TRBV27 and TRBJ1-4): EAQVTQNPRYLITVTGKKLTVTCSQNMNHEYMSWYRQDPGLGLRQIYYSMNVEVTDKGDVPEGYKVSRKEKRNFPLILESPSPNQTSLYFCASSPWGDGKLFFGSGTQLSVL.

This chain joins TRBV6-2 or TRBV6-3 and TRBJ2-3; maybe TRBD2 (7 bases). In germline, CDR1 is MNHEY, CDR2 SVGEGT. The ends were cut back, 0 bases at V and 6 bases at J, with 10 bases in the middle. The CDR3 has 14 amino acids. CDR3 in DNA: TGTGCCAGCAGTTACTCGGGGGGGGCTGATACGCAGTATTTT. Translating gives CASSYSGGADTQYF.

This chain uses TRBV20-1 with TRBJ2-1; D is uncertain. Deletions cut 3 bases from V and 5 bases from J, with 8 bases between. The germline gives CDR1 DFQATT, CDR2 SNEGSKA (reference sequence). The CDR3 spans 12 residues. The DNA of the CDR3 is TGCAGTGCTAGTAGAGGAGACAATGAGCAGTTCTTC. Its translation is CSASRGDNEQFF.

This chain joins TRBV7-2 and TRBJ1-5; 8 bases align to TRBD1. Germline assignment: CDR1 SGHTA and CDR2 FQGNSA. J was trimmed by 7 bases and V by 1 base; bases with no gene match: 6. This CDR3 region has 15 residues. For the CDR3, the DNA is TGTGCCAGCAGCTTAGGACAGGGGTTGAACCAGCCCCAGCATTTT. Translation: CASSLGQGLNQPQHF.

This clone was seen only once. The chain couples TRBV5-6 to TRBJ2-3; 10 nucleotides line up with TRBD2. The CDR3 totals 18 residues. The germline gives CDR1 SGHDT, CDR2 YYEEEE. With V trimmed by 1 base and J by 0 bases, 8 bases remained unmatched. CDR3 sequence: CASSLFGTSAASTDTQYF. The DNA of the CDR3 is TGTGCCAGCAGCTTGTTTGGGACTAGCGCCGCTAGCACAGATACGCAGTATTTT.

The V call is TRBV6-5, the J call TRBJ2-2; 7 nucleotides agree with TRBD1. J lost 9 bases, V lost 2 bases, and 9 bases had no gene match. This CDR3 comprises 15 residues. CDR1 is MNHEY and CDR2 is SVGAGI in the germline V gene. In DNA, the CDR3 is TGTGCCAGCAGTTACGGAAACAGGGGAGTAAGGGAGCTGTTTTTT. Its protein is CASSYGNRGVRELFF.

The V gene is TRBV19, the J gene TRBJ1-2; D gene ambiguous. Trimming left V 3 bases short and J 6 bases short, with 8 bases between. The CDR3 covers 12 residues. Per the germline V gene, CDR1 is LNHDA and CDR2 is SQIVND (reference sequence). The CDR3 sequence is CASSISGNGYTF. The CDR3 DNA follows: TGTGCCAGTAGTATCTCCGGGAATGGCTACACCTTC.

The V call is TRBV2, the J call TRBJ2-1; 8 bases agree with TRBD2. This CDR3 is built from 16 residues. Germline V lookup: CDR1 SNHLY, CDR2 FYNNEI. V was clipped by 4 bases and J by 2 bases; unmatched bases: 7. CDR3 in DNA: TGTGCCAGCAGTGCTGATCGGGGGGGTACCTACAATGAGCAGTTCTTC. This gives the protein CASSADRGGTYNEQFF.

The rearrangement joins TRBV11-2 to TRBJ2-7; TRBD2 matches 15 bases. Germline lookup yields CDR1 SGHAT and CDR2 FQNNGV. V trimming: 0 bases; J trimming: 4 bases; junction bases outside the gene matches: 13. CDR3 length equals 20 residues. CDR3 loop: CASSLEGTGTSGGIGYEQYF. The CDR3 DNA sequence: TGTGCCAGCAGCTTAGAGGGGACAGGGACTAGCGGGGGGATCGGGTACGAGCAGTACTTC.

The genes are TRBV27 and TRBJ2-3, with D tentatively TRBD2 (5 bases). Trimming took off 2 bases at V and 5 bases at J, with 5 bases between the two ends. This CDR3 region has 12 residues. In germline, CDR1 is MNHEY, CDR2 SMNVEV (reference sequence). CDR3 sequence reads: CASSLGGDTQYF. The CDR3 bases are TGTGCCAGCAGTTTAGGAGGAGATACGCAGTATTTT.

The V and J genes are TRBV3-1 (or the pseudogene TRBV3-2) and TRBJ2-3, with TRBD2 matching 8 bases. The ends lost 1 base at V and 5 bases at J; junction bases unmatched: 8. The CDR3 has 16 residues. Germline V gene data show CDR1 as LGHDT and CDR2 as YNNKEL (reference sequence). CDR3: CASSQVVRGGRDTQYF. The CDR3, as DNA: TGTGCCAGCAGCCAAGTTGTTCGGGGGGGGCGAGATACGCAGTATTTT.

The gene calls are TRBV19 and TRBJ1-5, with D unresolved. The CDR3 sequence is 16 residues long. Germline V CDR1 and CDR2: LNHDA, SQIVND (reference sequence). With 3 bases removed from V and 0 bases from J, the gap between germline ends came to 12 bases. The CDR3 region is CASSMGGLTSNQPQHF. Here the CDR3 DNA reads TGTGCCAGTAGTATGGGAGGACTGACTAGCAATCAGCCCCAGCATTTT.

This clone occurred once. The chain carries TRBV27 and TRBJ1-5; TRBD1 might be the D (5 bases). Deletions cut 6 bases from V and 0 bases from J, with 15 bases between. CDR1 is MNHEY and CDR2 is SMNVEV in the germline V gene (reference sequence). The CDR3 contains 16 residues. DNA of the CDR3: TGTGCCAGCAGCCCTACAGGCAGGAATAGCAATCAGCCCCAGCATTTT. Translating it yields CASSPTGRNSNQPQHF.

In DNA, the CDR3 is TGTGCCAGCAGCTCCCAGGGAGGCTCTAATGAAAAACTGTTTTTT. It specifies CASSSQGGSNEKLFF. The chain links TRBV9 to TRBJ1-4, with D possibly TRBD1 on 5 matching bases. This CDR3 contains 15 residues. Germline V lookup: CDR1 SGDLS, CDR2 YYNGEE. V shed 4 bases and J shed 3 bases, with 13 bases lying between them.

The chain links TRBV28 to TRBJ1-2, with a weak D call TRBD1 (6 bases). The germline CDR1 and CDR2 sequences are MDHEN and SYDVKM. Trimming stripped 3 bases from V and 4 bases from J, with 12 bases between. The CDR3 runs 14 residues. The CDR3 sequence is CASSFQTGLYGYTF. The CDR3 coding sequence is TGTGCCAGCAGTTTCCAGACAGGCCTCTATGGCTACACCTTC.

V is TRBV6-6 and J is TRBJ2-1, with TRBD2 matching over 10 bases. The germline V gene has CDR1 MNHNY and CDR2 SVGAGI (reference sequence). The CDR3 runs 13 residues. Trimming took 4 bases from V and 10 from J; bases not matched to a gene: 4. This CDR3 is CASSSGTSAEQFF. For the CDR3, the DNA is TGTGCCAGCAGTTCCGGGACTAGCGCAGAGCAGTTCTTC.

The rearrangement links TRBV7-6 to TRBJ2-7, with D hard to call. Trimming left V 1 base short and J 0 bases short, with 10 bases between. This CDR3 is built from 15 residues. CDR1 SGHVS and CDR2 FNYEAQ come from the germline V gene. CDR3 in DNA: TGTGCCAGCAGCTTAGGCGACACCACCTCCTACGAGCAGTACTTC. As protein: CASSLGDTTSYEQYF.

J is TRBJ1-6 and V is TRBV27; weak D call: TRBD1 (5 bases). The CDR3 sequence is 17 residues long. V dropped 3 bases and J dropped 7 bases, with 19 bases sitting between them. In germline, CDR1 is MNHEY, CDR2 SMNVEV (reference sequence). The CDR3 DNA sequence: TGTGCCAGCAGTTTTTGGAAGGGCAGGGCGCCCAATTCACCCCTCCACTTT. Translated, it gives CASSFWKGRAPNSPLHF.

The rearrangement joins TRBV30 to TRBJ2-3; D possibly uses TRBD1 or TRBD2 (5 bases each). Per germline, CDR1 GTSNPN and CDR2 SVGIG (reference sequence). This CDR3 region has 19 residues. V dropped 5 bases and J dropped 2 bases, with 29 bases sitting between them. DNA of the CDR3: TGTGCCTGGGGGGGAGTCAGATCCCATTCTCCCGGCCCCACAGATACGCAGTATTTT. Translated, it gives CAWGGVRSHSPGPTDTQYF. Filled out from reference TRBV30 and TRBJ2-3, the complete variable domain reads SQTIHQWPATLVQPVGSPLSLECTVEGTSNPNLYWYRQAAGRGLQLLFYSVGIGQISSEVPQNLSASRPQDRQFILSSKKLLLSDSGFYLCAWGGVRSHSPGPTDTQYFGPGTRLTVL.

This chain links TRBV5-1 with TRBJ1-1; no clear D gene. CDR3 size: 13 residues. The germline V gene has CDR1 SGHRS and CDR2 YFSETQ. With 5 bases removed from V and 0 bases from J, the gap between germline ends came to 8 bases. CDR3 nucleotides: TGCGCCAGCAGTGAGGGTTTGAACACTGAAGCTTTCTTT. Its translation: CASSEGLNTEAFF. Full variable domain (missing parts from reference TRBV5-1 and TRBJ1-1): KAGVTQTPRYLIKTRGQQVTLSCSPISGHRSVSWYQQTPGQGLQFLFEYFSETQRNKGNFPGRFSGRQFSNSRSEMNVSTLELGDSALYLCASSEGLNTEAFFGQGTRLTVV.

The chain recombines TRBV5-5 with TRBJ2-1; 14 bases map to TRBD2. The V and J ends lost 0 bases and 0 bases, in that order; junction bases with no gene match: 5. This CDR3 comprises 19 residues. Germline loops: CDR1 SGHKS, CDR2 YYEKEE (reference sequence). The chain's CDR3 is CASSLGLAGGWSSYNEQFF. The CDR3 bases are TGTGCCAGCAGCTTGGGACTAGCGGGAGGGTGGAGCTCCTACAATGAGCAGTTCTTC. Looking up the rest from reference TRBV5-5 and TRBJ2-1 gives the full variable domain: DAGVTQSPTHLIKTRGQQVTLRCSPISGHKSVSWYQQVLGQGPQFIFQYYEKEERGRGNFPDRFSARQFPNYSSELNVNALLLGDSALYLCASSLGLAGGWSSYNEQFFGPGTRLTVL.

The chain joins TRBV19 to TRBJ2-7; 8 bases are a match to TRBD1. V was clipped by 3 bases and J by 6 bases; unmatched bases: 4. The germline V gene has CDR1 LNHDA and CDR2 SQIVND (reference sequence). This CDR3 has 13 amino acids. The CDR3 spells CASSISTGGEQYF. CDR3 coding DNA: TGTGCCAGTAGTATTTCCACAGGGGGCGAGCAGTACTTC.

The chain recombines TRBV19 with TRBJ1-5, with 9 bases identical to TRBD1. This CDR3 comprises 16 residues. V lost 3 bases and J lost 3; bases outside the gene matches: 6. CDR1 LNHDA and CDR2 SQIVND come from the germline V gene (reference sequence). The CDR3, as DNA: TGTGCCAGTAGTATCGGGACAGGGACACTCAATCAGCCCCAGCATTTT. It specifies CASSIGTGTLNQPQHF.

V is TRBV30 and J is TRBJ2-1; D not resolved. V was shortened by 1 base and J by 7 bases, with 8 bases between the two germline ends. This CDR3 contains 12 residues. In germline, CDR1 is GTSNPN, CDR2 SVGIG (reference sequence). The CDR3 region is CAWSAIANEQFF. DNA for the CDR3: TGTGCCTGGAGTGCTATAGCAAATGAGCAGTTCTTC.

This sequence joins TRBV9 and TRBJ2-1; 12 nucleotides line up with TRBD2. V shed 3 bases, J shed 6 bases, and the junction held 7 bases outside the gene matches. CDR3 length equals 16 residues. Germline CDR1 and CDR2: SGDLS and YYNGEE. In DNA, the CDR3 is TGTGCCAGCAGCGCGACTAGCGGGAGTTGGGGCAATGAGCAGTTCTTC. Its translation is CASSATSGSWGNEQFF. The whole variable domain, remainder taken from reference TRBV9 and TRBJ2-1, is DSGVTQTPKHLITATGQRVTLRCSPRSGDLSVYWYQQSLDQGLQFLIQYYNGEERAKGNILERFSAQQFPDLHSELNLSSLELGDSALYFCASSATSGSWGNEQFFGPGTRLTVL.

This rearrangement joins TRBV11-2 to TRBJ2-6, with 7 bases identical to TRBD1. Germline assignment: CDR1 SGHAT and CDR2 FQNNGV. The junction had 9 bases not matched to a gene; V was cut back by 4 bases and J by 0 bases. CDR3 length: 18 residues. CDR3 sequence (DNA): TGTGCCAGCAGCTCGAGGGGGCTAGGGAGCTCTGGGGCCAACGTCCTGACTTTC. It specifies CASSSRGLGSSGANVLTF.